A single sample is the source of the 2 T cell receptor beta chains below, sequenced in a study of blood T cell repertoires in COVID-19. Repertoires were generated with immunoSEQ multiplex PCR, while TCRdb's copy carries only in-frame clones and drops some. The sample contains approximately 170,000 clones, about 83% of which appear only once. Sequenced input: peripheral blood. The source is a woman aged 80 or older with COVID-19, enrolled during active disease.

The sample holds one count of this clone. This chain links TRBV27 with TRBJ2-3; no firm D call. The V gene lost 7 bases and the J gene lost 1 base, with 9 bases spanning the gap. This CDR3 region has 13 residues. The germline V gene has CDR1 MNHEY and CDR2 SMNVEV (reference sequence). The CDR3 sequence is CASTFQGTDTQYF. CDR3 coding DNA: TGTGCCAGCACGTTCCAGGGCACAGATACGCAGTATTTT.

The chain joins TRBV19 to TRBJ1-5; 8 bases agree with TRBD1. The germline gives CDR1 LNHDA, CDR2 SQIVND (reference sequence). This CDR3 is 19 amino acids long. V gave up 2 bases and J gave up 0 bases; unmatched junction bases: 12. The CDR3 here is CASSIFQGAWYGSNQPQHF. The CDR3 nucleotides are TGTGCCAGTAGTATATTTCAGGGGGCTTGGTATGGTAGCAATCAGCCCCAGCATTTT.